This TCR beta chain was sequenced in a study of T cell changes during pregnancy in multiple sclerosis. Germline CDR1 reads SGHRS; CDR2 reads YFSETQ. J was trimmed by 7 bases and V by 4 bases; bases with no gene match: 8. This CDR3 is built from 15 residues. TCRdb keeps only in-frame clones here, not all; method: immunoSEQ multiplex PCR. The sample has approximately 21,000 clones; around 89% are singletons. Sequencing was performed on CD8+ T cells from peripheral blood mononuclear cells, taken in the first trimester of pregnancy. This TCR was recovered from a female donor with multiple sclerosis, enrolled in a pregnancy study. V gene TRBV5-1 combines with J gene TRBJ2-1; 10 nucleotides line up with TRBD1. The CDR3 nucleotides read TGCGCCAGCAGCCCCGGGACAGGGGTATCGAATGAGCAGTTCTTC. It yields the protein CASSPGTGVSNEQFF. Filled out from reference TRBV5-1 and TRBJ2-1, the complete variable domain reads KAGVTQTPRYLIKTRGQQVTLSCSPISGHRSVSWYQQTPGQGLQFLFEYFSETQRNKGNFPGRFSGRQFSNSRSEMNVSTLELGDSALYLCASSPGTGVSNEQFFGPGTRLTVL.